This T cell receptor beta chain is from a study of cytomegalovirus exposure and HLA in healthy donors. Vbeta (60) and Jbeta (13) primers were used in the PCR. Sequencing was performed with immunoSEQ multiplex PCR; in TCRdb, only in-frame clones are kept and a portion is missing. The sample records tens of thousands of clones, under 80% being singletons. Of note for this clone: Its antigen is as yet unknown.

The V gene lost 1 base and the J gene lost 5 bases, with 12 bases spanning the gap. This CDR3 region has 15 residues. From germline, CDR1 is SEHNR and CDR2 FQNEAQ (reference sequence). Study-wide points: Earlier analysis found most TCR beta V segments productive about 87% or about 30% of the time. Later analysis demonstrated an association between a missense DCLRE1C variant and TCR beta V- and J-gene trimming.

The chain employs TRBV7-9 and TRBJ2-1; no definite D call. The clonotype comes from a man between 60 and 75 years old in good health and CMV-seropositive. Material: PBMCs. CDR3 loop: CASSLDNGFHNEQFF. Written as DNA, the CDR3 is TGTGCCAGCAGCTTAGATAACGGGTTTCACAATGAGCAGTTCTTC.